The rows below give T cell receptor beta chains drawn from one sample of a study of regulatory T cells in long-lasting Graves disease. TCRdb itself ran the multiplex PCR reads through MiXCR, one entry per CDR3 protein. The profile shows 450,000 or so distinct CDR3 sequences, roughly 20% of them singletons. The sequences come from peripheral blood mononuclear cells (PBMCs), collected when the disease was refractory, from a patient treated with antithyroid drugs. Source of these receptors: a female donor with Graves disease. The CDR3 runs from the conserved cysteine through the conserved F or W. D genes are given only for firm matches. For some rows the clone size is stated as once, few or many, or as a class when expanded; others skip it.

CDR3nt: TGCAGCGTTGAAGCCCCAGGTGCCACGAACACCGGGGAGCTGTTTTTT
CDR3aa: CSVEAPGATNTGELFF
abundance: .
d_gene: .
j_gene: TRBJ2-2
v_gene: TRBV29-1

CDR3nt: TGTGCCAGCAGCACGGGACTAGTTGGGGAGACCCAGTACTTC
CDR3aa: CASSTGLVGETQYF
abundance: few
d_gene: TRBD2
j_gene: TRBJ2-5
v_gene: TRBV7-3

CDR3nt: TGCAGTGCTAGGGGCGGGGGTACCTTATGGTCACCCCTCCACTTT
CDR3aa: CSARGGGTLWSPLHF
abundance: .
d_gene: .
j_gene: TRBJ1-6
v_gene: TRBV20-1

CDR3nt: TGTGCCAGCAGCTTAACGGGACTAGCGAGGGACAATGAGCAGTTCTTC
CDR3aa: CASSLTGLARDNEQFF
abundance: .
d_gene: TRBD2
j_gene: TRBJ2-1
v_gene: TRBV11-3

CDR3nt: TGTGCCTGGAGTGTACTCAGGGACCACCTATTCCTGAACACTGAAGCTTTCTTT
CDR3aa: CAWSVLRDHLFLNTEAFF
abundance: .
d_gene: .
j_gene: TRBJ1-1
v_gene: TRBV30

CDR3nt: TGCAGTGCTAGCCTAGCGGGAGGAGATATCTGGTACCAAGAGACCCAGTACTTC
CDR3aa: CSASLAGGDIWYQETQYF
abundance: .
d_gene: TRBD2
j_gene: TRBJ2-5
v_gene: TRBV20-1

CDR3nt: TGTGCCAGCGGAGACAGGCAACATAATTCACCCCTCCACTTT
CDR3aa: CASGDRQHNSPLHF
abundance: many
d_gene: .
j_gene: TRBJ1-6
v_gene: TRBV6-1

CDR3nt: TGTGCCAGCAGTCCACTAGGGGCCAACCGTTATGGCTACACCTTC
CDR3aa: CASSPLGANRYGYTF
abundance: many
d_gene: .
j_gene: TRBJ1-2
v_gene: TRBV28

CDR3nt: TGCAGCGTTCCCCTGCCGAGCTCCTACGAGCAGTACTTC
CDR3aa: CSVPLPSSYEQYF
abundance: .
d_gene: .
j_gene: TRBJ2-7
v_gene: TRBV29-1

CDR3nt: TGTGCCAGCCGTAGGACAGGGGGCTCCTACGAGCAGTACTTC
CDR3aa: CASRRTGGSYEQYF
abundance: many
d_gene: TRBD1
j_gene: TRBJ2-7
v_gene: TRBV6-1

CDR3nt: TGTGCCAGCAGCGTAGGCCCAGCCGCCTTCTCTGGGGCCAACGTCCTGACTTTC
CDR3aa: CASSVGPAAFSGANVLTF
abundance: many
d_gene: .
j_gene: TRBJ2-6
v_gene: TRBV9

CDR3nt: TGCAGTGCTATTAGCGGGCAAGAGACCCAGTACTTC
CDR3aa: CSAISGQETQYF
abundance: many
d_gene: TRBD2
j_gene: TRBJ2-5
v_gene: TRBV20-1

CDR3nt: TGTGCCAGCAGTTTAGGCGGGAATCCCTACAATGAGCAGTTCTTC
CDR3aa: CASSLGGNPYNEQFF
abundance: .
d_gene: .
j_gene: TRBJ2-1
v_gene: TRBV27

CDR3nt: TGTGCCTGGAGCCGCGGCGGGAGTTACGAGCAGTACTTC
CDR3aa: CAWSRGGSYEQYF
abundance: .
d_gene: TRBD2
j_gene: TRBJ2-7
v_gene: TRBV30

CDR3nt: TGTGCCAGCAGTGAAGGTTGGAAGGGGTCCAGACTATTTATGAACACTGAAGCTTTCTTT
CDR3aa: CASSEGWKGSRLFMNTEAFF
abundance: few
d_gene: .
j_gene: TRBJ1-1
v_gene: TRBV6-1

CDR3nt: TGCGCCAGCAGACCGGACAGGTCGGGCTACGAGCAGTACTTC
CDR3aa: CASRPDRSGYEQYF
abundance: many
d_gene: TRBD1
j_gene: TRBJ2-7
v_gene: TRBV5-1

CDR3nt: TGTGCCAGCAGCCCCGCCTCTGGAAACACCATATATTTT
CDR3aa: CASSPASGNTIYF
abundance: .
d_gene: .
j_gene: TRBJ1-3
v_gene: TRBV3-1

CDR3nt: TGCGCCAGCAGCTCGCCTGAGACCGGGACTAGCATGTCAGATACGCAGTATTTT
CDR3aa: CASSSPETGTSMSDTQYF
abundance: .
d_gene: TRBD2
j_gene: TRBJ2-3
v_gene: TRBV5-1

CDR3nt: TGTGCCAGCAGCTGGGGTAGGGGGCAGAGCTCCTACGAGCAGTACTTC
CDR3aa: CASSWGRGQSSYEQYF
abundance: many
d_gene: TRBD1
j_gene: TRBJ2-7
v_gene: TRBV11-2

CDR3nt: TGCAGTGCTTACCCGGACGCGCGGGAGACCCAGTACTTC
CDR3aa: CSAYPDARETQYF
abundance: few
d_gene: .
j_gene: TRBJ2-5
v_gene: TRBV20-1

CDR3nt: TGTGCCTGGGGTGAAGGGACTCTCGAAGCTTTCTTT
CDR3aa: CAWGEGTLEAFF
abundance: few
d_gene: .
j_gene: TRBJ1-1
v_gene: TRBV30